The T cell receptor beta chain under discussion was sequenced for a study of early stage breast cancer tumors. Losses at the gene ends were 1 base for V and 1 base for J; bases not matched to a gene: 0. This CDR3 contains 15 residues. Germline loops: CDR1 LGHNA, CDR2 YNFKEQ. Sequencing was performed with immunoSEQ multiplex PCR; in TCRdb, only in-frame clones are kept and a portion is missing. The sample contains approximately 54,000 clones, more than 70% of which appear only once. Material for sequencing was blood. The chain combines TRBV4-2 with TRBJ1-4, with 7 positions matching TRBD1. The source is a person in their 40s with breast cancer. The CDR3 region is CASSQGQGTNEKLFF. The CDR3, as DNA: TGTGCCAGCAGCCAAGGACAGGGAACTAATGAAAAACTGTTTTTT.